These T cell receptor beta chains were read from a single sample in a study of cytomegalovirus exposure and HLA in healthy donors. Data came from immunoSEQ multiplex PCR; TCRdb stores just in-frame clones and leaves some out. The repertoire includes about 140,000 clones, roughly four fifths of them detected once, and approximately 1.5% sits in the top ten. The source material was PBMCs. These receptors all come from a man younger than 40 in good health and CMV-seropositive. Both conserved end residues are part of each CDR3. D genes are given only for firm matches. Not every row has a clone size; where given, it reads once, few, many or a size class.

J gene | V gene | clone size | D gene | CDR3 protein | CDR3 DNA
TRBJ2-3 | TRBV6-5 | - | - | CASSYSAGDTQYF | TGTGCCAGCAGTTACTCGGCAGGAGATACGCAGTATTTT
TRBJ2-3 | TRBV5-4 | - | - | CASSFYAGTDTQYF | TGTGCCAGCAGCTTTTACGCGGGTACAGATACGCAGTATTTT
TRBJ1-3 | TRBV4-1 | few | - | CASSQHDSVSGNTIYF | TGCGCCAGCAGCCAACACGACAGCGTCTCTGGAAACACCATATATTTT
TRBJ2-5 | TRBV7-9 | few | TRBD1 | CASSLGQGQVTQYF | TGTGCCAGCAGCCTGGGACAGGGTCAAGTGACCCAGTACTTC
TRBJ2-3 | TRBV14 | - | TRBD1 | CASSALRDRDTDTQYF | TGTGCCAGCAGCGCACTCCGGGACAGAGACACAGATACGCAGTATTTT
TRBJ2-7 | TRBV5-6 | - | - | CASSPRGGEQYF | TGTGCCAGCAGCCCAAGGGGAGGCGAGCAGTACTTC
TRBJ1-6 | TRBV16 | - | - | CASSRQTGHNSPLHF | TGTGCCAGCAGCCGACAGACAGGCCATAATTCACCCCTCCACTTT
TRBJ2-3 | TRBV6-4 | few | TRBD2 | CASSESLAGTDTQYF | TGTGCCAGCAGTGAAAGCCTAGCGGGCACAGATACGCAGTATTTT
TRBJ2-3 | TRBV27 | few | TRBD2 | CASSFEAGGWGGTQYF | TGTGCCAGCAGTTTTGAAGCGGGAGGGTGGGGAGGTACGCAGTATTTT
TRBJ2-5 | TRBV7-9 | - | TRBD1 | CASSLAGQGGTQYF | TGTGCCAGCAGCTTAGCGGGACAGGGAGGGACCCAGTACTTC
TRBJ2-3 | TRBV5-1 | - | TRBD2 | CASSRGLAGSTDTQYF | TGCGCCAGCAGCAGGGGACTAGCGGGATCCACAGATACGCAGTATTTT
TRBJ2-1 | TRBV10-1 | - | TRBD2 | CALARTSMNEQFF | TGCGCTCTGGCGAGGACTAGCATGAATGAGCAGTTCTTC
TRBJ2-5 | TRBV5-1 | - | TRBD2 | CASSLTSDWETQYF | TGCGCCAGCAGCTTGACTAGCGACTGGGAGACCCAGTACTTC
TRBJ2-1 | TRBV6-6 | - | TRBD2 | CASSFSSGRDSEQFF | TGTGCCAGCAGTTTTTCTAGCGGGAGGGATAGTGAGCAGTTCTTC
TRBJ2-5 | TRBV5-1 | - | TRBD2 | CASSLAPASGGTQYF | TGCGCCAGCAGCCTGGCCCCCGCTAGCGGGGGGACCCAGTACTTC
TRBJ1-2 | TRBV11-2 | - | TRBD1 | CASRETRGRRNYGYTF | TGTGCCAGCAGAGAAACAAGGGGGCGTCGAAACTATGGCTACACCTTC
TRBJ1-1 | TRBV6-6 | - | - | CASSAGGMNTEAFF | TGTGCCAGCAGTGCTGGGGGGATGAACACTGAAGCTTTCTTT
TRBJ2-7 | TRBV19 | - | TRBD2 | CASSMEGGRGSYEQYF | TGTGCCAGTAGTATGGAAGGCGGGAGAGGCTCCTACGAGCAGTACTTC
TRBJ2-7 | TRBV7-8 | - | TRBD1 | CASSFLGQAGEQYF | TGTGCCAGCAGCTTTCTGGGACAGGCCGGAGAGCAGTACTTC
TRBJ2-1 | TRBV7-9 | - | TRBD2 | CASSLVGGINNEQFF | TGTGCCAGCAGCTTAGTCGGGGGGATCAACAATGAGCAGTTCTTC
TRBJ2-2 | TRBV7-8 | - | TRBD1 | CASSFRDRANTGELFF | TGTGCCAGCAGCTTCCGGGACAGGGCGAACACCGGGGAGCTGTTTTTT
TRBJ2-7 | TRBV18 | - | TRBD1 | CASSPGQGMDEQYF | TGTGCCAGCTCACCGGGACAGGGAATGGACGAGCAGTACTTC
TRBJ2-6 | TRBV12-5 | - | TRBD2 | CASGLITLAGGLSGANVLTF | TGTGCTAGTGGTTTGATAACCCTAGCGGGAGGTCTCTCTGGGGCCAACGTCCTGACTTTC
TRBJ1-5 | TRBV2 | - | - | CASSEGLRNQPQHF | TGTGCCAGCAGTGAAGGGCTCAGGAATCAGCCCCAGCATTTT
TRBJ2-5 | TRBV9 | - | TRBD1 | CASSPGTGLETQYF | TGTGCCAGCAGCCCAGGGACAGGCCTAGAGACCCAGTACTTC
TRBJ1-5 | TRBV2 | once | - | CASSQQGLSNQPQHF | TGTGCCAGCAGCCAACAGGGATTGAGCAATCAGCCCCAGCATTTT
TRBJ2-2 | TRBV19 | - | - | CASSGPPRTGELFF | TGTGCCAGTAGTGGGCCCCCCCGTACCGGGGAGCTGTTTTTT
TRBJ2-1 | TRBV18 | - | TRBD1 | CASSPLGQSYNEQFF | TGTGCCAGCTCACCGTTGGGACAGAGTTACAATGAGCAGTTCTTC
TRBJ2-1 | TRBV7-2 | - | - | CASSPSDSYNEQFF | TGTGCCAGCAGCCCTAGTGACTCATACAATGAGCAGTTCTTC
TRBJ1-2 | TRBV7-9 | - | TRBD1 | CASSQGDPNYGYTF | TGTGCCAGCAGCCAGGGGGACCCTAACTATGGCTACACCTTC
TRBJ1-2 | TRBV11-3 | - | TRBD1 | CASSPGRGDGYTF | TGTGCCAGCAGCCCCGGCAGGGGGGATGGCTACACCTTC
TRBJ2-1 | TRBV7-3 | - | TRBD2 | CASSPGTSGSNEQFF | TGTGCCAGCAGCCCCGGGACTAGCGGGAGCAATGAGCAGTTCTTC
TRBJ1-2 | TRBV7-8 | - | - | CASSLRQDLGYGYTF | TGTGCCAGCAGCCTAAGACAGGACTTGGGCTATGGCTACACCTTC
TRBJ2-7 | TRBV28 | - | TRBD2 | CASSLGGTSGAYEQYF | TGTGCCAGCAGTTTGGGCGGGACTAGCGGGGCGTACGAGCAGTACTTC
TRBJ2-7 | TRBV5-4 | - | - | CASSLAGLGEQYF | TGTGCCAGCAGCTTGGCAGGGTTGGGCGAGCAGTACTTC
TRBJ2-7 | TRBV5-4 | - | - | CASSLSGVSLYSYEQYF | TGTGCCAGCAGCCTTTCGGGGGTTTCCTTATACTCCTACGAGCAGTACTTC
TRBJ1-3 | TRBV6-1 | once | - | CASSEAAGSGNTIYF | TGTGCCAGCAGTGAAGCCGCAGGCTCTGGAAACACCATATATTTT
TRBJ2-6 | TRBV4-1 | - | - | CASSQDSFINVLTF | TGCGCCAGCAGCCAAGACTCCTTTATCAACGTCCTGACTTTC
TRBJ2-3 | TRBV5-1 | - | TRBD2 | CASSLGNSGITPDTQYF | TGCGCCAGCAGCTTGGGAAATAGCGGGATTACCCCAGATACGCAGTATTTT
TRBJ2-3 | TRBV28 | - | - | CASSSLSTETDTQYF | TGTGCCAGCAGCTCCCTTTCCACAGAAACAGATACGCAGTATTTT
TRBJ2-1 | TRBV27 | - | TRBD1 | CASRVLKQGSSYNEQFF | TGTGCCAGCAGGGTTCTTAAACAGGGGAGCTCCTACAATGAGCAGTTCTTC
TRBJ2-3 | TRBV10-1 | - | TRBD2 | CASRGLVLGTQYF | TGCGCCAGCAGAGGACTAGTGCTTGGTACGCAGTATTTT
TRBJ2-3 | TRBV7-7 | - | - | CASSFSLSTDTQYF | TGTGCTAGCAGCTTCAGTCTTAGCACAGATACGCAGTATTTT
TRBJ1-6 | TRBV7-9 | - | - | CSSIADSYNSPLHF | TGTTCCAGCATCGCGGACAGCTATAATTCACCCCTCCACTTT
TRBJ2-5 | TRBV5-6 | few | - | CASSRQETQYF | TGTGCCAGCAGCCGGCAAGAGACCCAGTACTTC
TRBJ1-4 | TRBV6-5 | once | - | CASSDVGAEEKLFF | TGTGCCAGCAGCGACGTGGGGGCAGAAGAAAAACTGTTTTTT
TRBJ2-7 | TRBV6-4 | - | - | CASMTGRAGEEYF | TGTGCCAGCATGACGGGGCGGGCCGGGGAGGAGTACTTC
TRBJ1-2 | TRBV6-5 | - | - | CASTNGGVRYGYTF | TGTGCCAGCACCAACGGGGGGGTACGCTATGGCTACACCTTC
TRBJ2-5 | TRBV4-2 | once | - | CASSRIDQQETQYF | TGTGCCAGCAGCCGTATCGATCAGCAAGAGACCCAGTACTTC
TRBJ2-7 | TRBV11-3 | - | - | CASSLEGDLVAYEQYF | TGTGCCAGCAGCTTAGAGGGCGATCTCGTTGCCTACGAGCAGTACTTC
TRBJ1-1 | TRBV6-1 | - | TRBD1 | CASSGTGTGLTEAFF | TGTGCCAGCAGTGGAACCGGGACAGGGCTCACTGAAGCTTTCTTT
TRBJ2-3 | TRBV7-3 | - | - | CASSPRGGDTDTQYF | TGTGCCAGCAGCCCCCGCGGGGGCGACACAGATACGCAGTATTTT
TRBJ1-1 | TRBV10-2 | - | TRBD1 | CASSDPGGRGNTEAFF | TGCGCCAGCAGTGATCCAGGGGGCAGGGGAAACACTGAAGCTTTCTTT
TRBJ2-1 | TRBV7-3 | - | TRBD2 | CASSSSGRGLNEQFF | TGTGCCAGCAGCTCTAGCGGGAGGGGGCTCAATGAGCAGTTCTTC
TRBJ2-1 | TRBV15 | - | TRBD2 | CATSRGGGGRYNEQFF | TGTGCCACCAGCAGAGGAGGCGGGGGGAGGTACAATGAGCAGTTCTTC
TRBJ1-2 | TRBV5-1 | - | - | CASSLGDMTYGYTF | TGCGCCAGCAGCTTGGGGGACATGACCTATGGCTACACCTTC
TRBJ1-5 | TRBV19 | - | TRBD1 | CASVDRGTGKNQPQHF | TGTGCCAGTGTGGACAGGGGGACGGGTAAGAATCAGCCCCAGCATTTT
TRBJ1-3 | TRBV6-6 | - | - | CASRGLRPSGNTIYF | TGTGCCAGCAGGGGTCTGCGGCCCTCTGGAAACACCATATATTTT
TRBJ2-5 | TRBV7-9 | - | - | CASSLGLAGQETQYF | TGTGCCAGCAGCTTAGGGTTGGCGGGTCAAGAGACCCAGTACTTC
TRBJ1-5 | TRBV28 | - | TRBD1 | CASSSGQGDQPQHF | TGTGCCAGCAGTTCCGGACAGGGAGACCAGCCCCAGCATTTT